This T cell receptor beta chain is drawn from a study of blood T cell repertoires in COVID-19. At the level of the study: Samples came from the United States, Italy and Spain, spanning acute and convalescent COVID-19.

This CDR3 is built from 16 residues. V trimming: 2 bases; J trimming: 0 bases; junction bases outside the gene matches: 4. The germline CDR1 and CDR2 sequences are MNHEY and SMNVEV (reference sequence). In the source study's methods: Amplified reference gene primers provided the basis for estimating nucleated cell counts. Generated by immunoSEQ multiplex PCR, the TCRdb table keeps only in-frame clones and is missing some. V and J calls and clone size follow that table, whereas D and trimming were derived from the DNA. The sample shows 95,000 to 150,000 clones, about 84% of them seen only once. The source material was peripheral blood. This chain uses TRBV27 with TRBJ2-1, with 7 bases that match TRBD2. This sequence originates from a human donor in a cohort sampled during active COVID-19. CDR3 residues: CASSLTAGDSYNEQFF. CDR3 DNA: TGTGCCAGCAGTTTAACGGCGGGGGACTCCTACAATGAGCAGTTCTTC.